Listed below are T cell receptor beta chains from one sample, sequenced in a study of T cells in Graves' hyperthyroidism and ophthalmopathy. TCRdb re-called the multiplex PCR reads with MiXCR, one entry per CDR3 protein. There are approximately 520,000 distinct CDR3 sequences in the sample; around 21% occur only once, and approximately 26% lies in the top ten. Sequences were obtained from blood. The receptors shown here come from a man aged 18-30 years with Graves' hyperthyroidism. CDR3s include the opening cysteine and the closing phenylalanine or tryptophan. A D gene is named only where the DNA matches it firmly. Clone sizes are given selectively: once, few, many, or a class where the clone is expanded.

j_gene: TRBJ2-2
v_gene: TRBV6-2/TRBV6-3
d_gene: TRBD1
abundance: -
CDR3nt: TGTGCCAGCACCTTCTGGCCGGGACAGGAGAACACCGGGGAGCTGTTTTTT
CDR3aa: CASTFWPGQENTGELFF

j_gene: TRBJ2-7
v_gene: TRBV29-1
d_gene: TRBD1
abundance: -
CDR3nt: TGCAGCGTTGAAAAGGGACAGTCCCACGGGGAGCAGTACTTC
CDR3aa: CSVEKGQSHGEQYF

j_gene: TRBJ2-7
v_gene: TRBV27
d_gene: TRBD2
abundance: -
CDR3nt: TGTGCCAGCAGACCAACGGGTCTAGCGGGAGCCTACGAGCAGTACTTC
CDR3aa: CASRPTGLAGAYEQYF

j_gene: TRBJ1-1
v_gene: TRBV6-2/TRBV6-3
d_gene: TRBD1
abundance: many
CDR3nt: TGTGCCAGCAGTTACGCGGGACAGGGTCGGACTGAAGCTTTCTTT
CDR3aa: CASSYAGQGRTEAFF

j_gene: TRBJ1-1
v_gene: TRBV28
d_gene: TRBD1
abundance: many
CDR3nt: TGTGCCAGCATTATCGCAGGGGGCGTTCTGGGAACTTTCTTT
CDR3aa: CASIIAGGVLGTFF

j_gene: TRBJ1-1
v_gene: TRBV29-1
d_gene: -
abundance: many
CDR3nt: TGCAGCGTTGACCAGTTAATAACTGAAGCTTTCTTT
CDR3aa: CSVDQLITEAFF

j_gene: TRBJ1-5
v_gene: TRBV19
d_gene: -
abundance: many
CDR3nt: TGTGCCAGTAGTTGGCAGTGGGCTAGCAATCAGCCCCAGCATTTT
CDR3aa: CASSWQWASNQPQHF

j_gene: TRBJ1-1
v_gene: TRBV13
d_gene: -
abundance: many
CDR3nt: TGTGCCAGCAGCGGAATGACTAACACGACAATTAACACTGAAGCTTTCTTT
CDR3aa: CASSGMTNTTINTEAFF

j_gene: TRBJ2-7
v_gene: TRBV5-1
d_gene: -
abundance: many
CDR3nt: TGCGCCAGCAGCCCCCGGCAGGTCACTAGCTCCTACGAGCAGTACTTC
CDR3aa: CASSPRQVTSSYEQYF

j_gene: TRBJ1-1
v_gene: TRBV12-5
d_gene: -
abundance: -
CDR3nt: TGTGCTAGTGGTTTGGGCGGGCCTAACACTGAAGCTTTCTTT
CDR3aa: CASGLGGPNTEAFF

j_gene: TRBJ2-7
v_gene: TRBV5-6
d_gene: -
abundance: -
CDR3nt: TGTGCCAGCAGCTTTGGATCAACCTTCACCTACGAGCAGTACTTC
CDR3aa: CASSFGSTFTYEQYF

j_gene: TRBJ1-5
v_gene: TRBV20-1
d_gene: -
abundance: few
CDR3nt: TGCAGTGCTAGAGATCTAGGGTTCAATCAGCCCCAGCATTTT
CDR3aa: CSARDLGFNQPQHF

j_gene: TRBJ2-7
v_gene: TRBV20-1
d_gene: -
abundance: -
CDR3nt: TGCAGTGCTAGAGATCGGGAGAAGGAGCAGTACTTC
CDR3aa: CSARDREKEQYF

j_gene: TRBJ1-2
v_gene: TRBV27
d_gene: TRBD1
abundance: many
CDR3nt: TGTGCCATCAGGACAGGGCATGGCTACACCTTC
CDR3aa: CAIRTGHGYTF

j_gene: TRBJ2-5
v_gene: TRBV12-3/TRBV12-4
d_gene: -
abundance: many
CDR3nt: TGTGCCAGCACCAACTTTTCCAGAGGCACTCAAGCGGGAGAGACCCAGTACTTC
CDR3aa: CASTNFSRGTQAGETQYF

j_gene: TRBJ2-5
v_gene: TRBV27
d_gene: TRBD2
abundance: -
CDR3nt: TGTGCCAGCAGCCTTAGCGGGAGGGCCTGGGAGACCCAGTACTTC
CDR3aa: CASSLSGRAWETQYF

j_gene: TRBJ2-2
v_gene: TRBV7-8
d_gene: -
abundance: many
CDR3nt: TGTGCCAGCAGGCCGGAACCCTCGTACACCGGGGAGCTGTTTTTT
CDR3aa: CASRPEPSYTGELFF

j_gene: TRBJ2-7
v_gene: TRBV6-5
d_gene: -
abundance: many
CDR3nt: TGTGCCAGCAGTTCTCCTCCGAGGGGTTACGAGCAGTACTTC
CDR3aa: CASSSPPRGYEQYF

j_gene: TRBJ1-1
v_gene: TRBV6-2/TRBV6-3
d_gene: TRBD1
abundance: many
CDR3nt: TGTGCCAGCAGTCCGCGGGACAGGGGTGTCACTGAAGCTTTCTTT
CDR3aa: CASSPRDRGVTEAFF

j_gene: TRBJ2-2
v_gene: TRBV20-1
d_gene: TRBD2
abundance: -
CDR3nt: TGCAGTGCTGGCGGGACTAGCAGTTTTACGAACACCGGGGAGCTGTTTTTT
CDR3aa: CSAGGTSSFTNTGELFF

j_gene: TRBJ1-2
v_gene: TRBV28
d_gene: TRBD1
abundance: -
CDR3nt: TGTGCCAGCAGCCCAGACAGGGGATGGGTCTATGGCTACACCTTC
CDR3aa: CASSPDRGWVYGYTF

j_gene: TRBJ1-1
v_gene: TRBV30
d_gene: -
abundance: many
CDR3nt: TGTGCCTGGAGTGAGGGGTTTTCGTCAGGACAACTCGAAGCTTTCTTT
CDR3aa: CAWSEGFSSGQLEAFF

j_gene: TRBJ2-7
v_gene: TRBV7-3
d_gene: TRBD1
abundance: many
CDR3nt: TGTGCCAGCAGCCTCAAAAGACCGGGACAGGGGGTCTACGAGCAGTACTTC
CDR3aa: CASSLKRPGQGVYEQYF

j_gene: TRBJ2-2
v_gene: TRBV7-8
d_gene: TRBD2
abundance: -
CDR3nt: TGTGCCAGCACGCCCGGACTAGCGGGGGGGGCAGGCGGGGAGCTGTTTTTT
CDR3aa: CASTPGLAGGAGGELFF

j_gene: TRBJ2-5
v_gene: TRBV12-3/TRBV12-4
d_gene: TRBD2
abundance: -
CDR3nt: TGTGCCAGCAGTTTAGAACTAGCGGGGGTAACCCAAGAGACCCAGTACTTC
CDR3aa: CASSLELAGVTQETQYF